Presented here are 4 T cell receptor beta chains from one specimen sequenced in a study of T cells in Graves' hyperthyroidism and ophthalmopathy. TCR beta CDR3 sequences were amplified from RNA transcripts. The HTBI set primed first-round TCR CDR3 RT-PCR. TCRdb reanalysed the multiplex PCR reads using MiXCR and keeps one entry per CDR3 protein. The data hold about 640,000 distinct CDR3 sequences, with less than 45% observed a single time. The specimen was peripheral blood or thyroid tissue (not recorded which). The origin of the receptors is an adult man with Graves' disease, either hyperthyroidism or ophthalmopathy (not recorded which).

This clonotype showed up many times. The rearrangement uses TRBV7-9 and TRBJ2-7; D uncertain. CDR1 and CDR2 from the germline V gene are SEHNR and FQNEAQ (reference sequence). Trimming took off 6 bases at V and 1 base at J, with 10 bases between the two ends. This CDR3 contains 13 residues. This chain's CDR3 is CASSEGGSYEQYF. In DNA form, the CDR3 reads TGTGCCAGCAGTGAAGGCGGATCCTACGAGCAGTACTTC.

The chain uses TRBV10-2 and TRBJ2-7; 8 nucleotides align to TRBD1. Germline CDR1 reads WSHSY; CDR2 reads SAAADI. The ends lost 2 bases at V and 6 bases at J; junction bases unmatched: 0. The CDR3 runs to 12 residues. The CDR3 bases are TGCGCCAGCAGTGAGGACAGGGGCGAGCAGTACTTC. Its translation is CASSEDRGEQYF.

This chain joins TRBV7-2 and TRBJ1-2, with TRBD1 identical over 10 bases. The CDR3 spans 16 residues. Germline V gene sequence: CDR1 SGHTA, CDR2 FQGNSA. V lost 5 bases to trimming and J lost 2 bases; unmatched junction nucleotides: 8. The DNA for the CDR3 is TGTGCCAGCAGCGTTAGCCTGACAGGGGGCAACTATGGCTACACCTTC. Translated, it gives CASSVSLTGGNYGYTF.

This clonotype was counted ten times or more. The chain combines TRBV20-1 with TRBJ1-2; D perhaps matches TRBD1 (6 bases). The CDR3 has 12 residues. Germline loops: CDR1 DFQATT, CDR2 SNEGSKA (reference sequence). V lost 5 bases, J lost 10 bases, and 17 bases lay in between. CDR3 in DNA: TGCAGTGCTGCCATTTCGACAGGATACTACACCTTC. This codes for CSAAISTGYYTF.